This entry lists 18 T cell receptor beta chains sequenced from one sample in a study of blood T cell repertoires in COVID-19. Profiled with immunoSEQ multiplex PCR; TCRdb holds only in-frame clones, not every one. The sample contains 150,000 to 200,000 clones, more than 80% of which appear only once. What was sequenced was peripheral blood. The receptors here all came from a man aged 50 or older with acute or convalescent COVID-19.

The CDR3 DNA reads as TGTGCCAGCAGCTTGGGGCAGGGGCCGAACACTGAAGCTTTCTTT. This translates into CASSLGQGPNTEAFF. The chain links TRBV5-4 to TRBJ1-1; D may be TRBD1 (6 bases). The CDR3 sequence is 15 residues long. V lost 0 bases and J 1 base, leaving 10 bases between the germline ends. CDR1 and CDR2 (germline): SGHNT, YYREEE (reference sequence). The variable domain in full, with the rest retrieved from reference TRBV5-4 and TRBJ1-1, is ETGVTQSPTHLIKTRGQQVTLRCSSQSGHNTVSWYQQALGQGPQFIFQYYREEENGRGNFPPRFSGLQFPNYSSELNVNALELDDSALYLCASSLGQGPNTEAFFGQGTRLTVV.

V is TRBV5-4 and J is TRBJ2-5, with D possibly TRBD1 on 6 matching bases. Deletions cut 1 base from V and 1 base from J, with 14 bases between. The CDR3 length is 16 residues. Germline lookup yields CDR1 SGHNT and CDR2 YYREEE (reference sequence). CDR3 region: CASSLFDRWLQETQYF. CDR3 bases: TGTGCCAGCAGCTTGTTCGACAGGTGGCTCCAAGAGACCCAGTACTTC.

This clone was observed a few times. The chain combines TRBV15 with TRBJ2-4; 9 nucleotides agree with TRBD1. The V gene end was trimmed by 3 bases and the J gene end by 0 bases; junction bases not matched to a gene: 9. Germline V gene lookup returns CDR1 LNHNV and CDR2 YYDKDF (reference sequence). The CDR3 has 18 residues. The DNA of the CDR3 is TGTGCCACCAGCAGGGGACAGGGTTGGGGGCTAGCCAAAAACATTCAGTACTTC. It translates to CATSRGQGWGLAKNIQYF.

This clone was seen only a few times. The chain uses TRBV5-4 and TRBJ2-7; weak D call: TRBD1 (5 bases). Germline V gene lookup returns CDR1 SGHNT and CDR2 YYREEE (reference sequence). Between the trimmed V and J ends, which lost 0 bases and 3 bases, there was a span of 10 bases. The CDR3 runs to 14 residues. DNA for the CDR3: TGTGCCAGCAGCTTGGGGCCAGGGATCTACGAGCAGTACTTC. It specifies CASSLGPGIYEQYF. The whole variable domain, filled in from reference TRBV5-4 and TRBJ2-7, reads ETGVTQSPTHLIKTRGQQVTLRCSSQSGHNTVSWYQQALGQGPQFIFQYYREEENGRGNFPPRFSGLQFPNYSSELNVNALELDDSALYLCASSLGPGIYEQYFGPGTRLTVT.

In this sample, this clone turned up once. This chain connects TRBV25-1 to TRBJ2-2; 7 nucleotides agree with TRBD1. Germline CDR1 MGHDK, CDR2 SYGVNS. The ends lost 4 bases at V and 6 bases at J; junction bases unmatched: 2. The CDR3 runs 13 residues. The CDR3 protein is CASSGQGSGELFF. The CDR3 DNA is TGTGCCAGCAGTGGACAGGGTTCCGGGGAGCTGTTTTTT.

The J gene is TRBJ2-1, the V gene TRBV7-2, with 10 positions matching TRBD2. The CDR3 has 15 amino acids. Germline V gives CDR1 SGHTA, CDR2 FQGNSA. V lost 5 bases to trimming and J lost 9 bases; unmatched junction nucleotides: 10. Here the CDR3 DNA reads TGTGCCAGCAGCCCCGGGACTAGCGTAGAATTTGAGCAGTTCTTC. This translates into CASSPGTSVEFEQFF.

The chain joins TRBV19 to TRBJ1-5; the match to TRBD1 covers 9 bases. The CDR3 extends over 15 amino acids. CDR1 is LNHDA, CDR2 SQIVND, per germline (reference sequence). V trimming: 6 bases; J trimming: 3 bases; junction bases outside the gene matches: 6. CDR3 coding DNA: TGTGCCAGTAGCCTGGGACAGGGTAACAATCAGCCCCAGCATTTT. Encoded protein: CASSLGQGNNQPQHF.

The V call is TRBV4-3, the J call TRBJ2-5, with a weak D call TRBD2 (6 bases). The CDR3 runs 16 residues. Germline CDR1 is LGHNA and CDR2 is YSLEER. V gave up 0 bases and J gave up 0 bases, with 11 bases separating them. Written as DNA, the CDR3 is TGCGCCAGCAGCCAAGACATCCGGGGGTACCAAGAGACCCAGTACTTC. Amino acid sequence: CASSQDIRGYQETQYF.

The chain recombines TRBV7-8 with TRBJ2-2, with 11 bases fitting TRBD2. With V trimmed by 5 bases and J by 4 bases, 12 bases remained unmatched. This CDR3 spans 18 amino acids. Germline loops: CDR1 SGHVS, CDR2 FQNEAQ. The CDR3 protein is CASSPHRIAGGSTGELFF. DNA for the CDR3: TGTGCCAGCAGCCCCCATAGGATAGCGGGAGGGAGCACCGGGGAGCTGTTTTTT.

This chain uses TRBV4-2 with TRBJ1-1, with D unclear. Between the trimmed V and J ends, which lost 6 bases and 1 base, there was a span of 12 bases. Per the germline V gene, CDR1 is LGHNA and CDR2 is YNFKEQ. The CDR3 has 14 amino acids. As DNA, the CDR3 is TGTGCCAGCAGTCGCGATCCGGGGAACACTGAAGCTTTCTTT. Encoded protein: CASSRDPGNTEAFF.

J is TRBJ1-6 and V is TRBV4-2; perhaps TRBD1 as D (6 bases). CDR3 length: 16 residues. CDR1 and CDR2 from the germline V gene are LGHNA and YNFKEQ. V was clipped by 0 bases and J by 5 bases, with 11 bases between them. The CDR3 protein is CASSQEGGTDNSPLHF. CDR3 coding DNA: TGTGCCAGCAGCCAAGAAGGGGGTACTGATAATTCACCCCTCCACTTT.

This chain uses TRBV4-3 with TRBJ2-3, with unresolved D. Trimming shortened V by 2 bases and J by 0 bases, and 6 bases separated the two germline ends. CDR1 is LGHNA, CDR2 YSLEER, per germline. CDR3 size: 14 residues. CDR3 in amino acids: CASSQQLSTDTQYF. The CDR3 DNA reads as TGCGCCAGCAGCCAACAACTTAGCACAGATACGCAGTATTTT.

The chain employs TRBV19 and TRBJ2-1; possibly TRBD2 for D (5 bases). The CDR3 has 13 amino acids. V lost 6 bases and J 9 bases, leaving 15 bases between the germline ends. Per the germline V gene, CDR1 is LNHDA and CDR2 is SQIVND (reference sequence). The chain's CDR3 is CASSPTSYGEQFF. The CDR3 DNA is TGTGCCAGTAGCCCCACTAGTTACGGTGAGCAGTTCTTC.

The chain couples TRBV2 to TRBJ2-1; D is unresolved. The CDR3 is 14 amino acids. Trimming took 10 bases from V and 0 from J, leaving 13 bases between them. Per the germline V gene, CDR1 is SNHLY and CDR2 is FYNNEI. CDR3 sequence: CAISRSSSYNEQFF. As DNA, the CDR3 is TGTGCCATCTCCCGGAGTAGCTCCTACAATGAGCAGTTCTTC.

The CDR3 nucleotides read TGTGCCAGCAGCCGCCGGGACAGGGGGGATCACAATGAGCAGTTCTTC. It specifies CASSRRDRGDHNEQFF. The rearrangement uses TRBV7-9 and TRBJ2-1, with 11 nucleotides matching TRBD1. The CDR3 covers 16 residues. Looked up from germline, CDR1 is SEHNR and CDR2 is FQNEAQ (reference sequence). J lost 5 bases, V lost 5 bases, and 8 bases had no gene match.

Concerning this clone itself: At the DNA level, this CDR3 is encoded by other sequences in the same sample as well. The chain is built from TRBV5-4 and TRBJ2-3; 12 positions agree with TRBD2. Germline assignment: CDR1 SGHNT and CDR2 YYREEE (reference sequence). Unmatched junction bases numbered 2, after V lost 3 bases and J lost 3 bases. The CDR3 length is 15 residues. The CDR3, as DNA: TGTGCCAGCAGCTCCGGACTAGCGGGAACAGATACGCAGTATTTT. It specifies CASSSGLAGTDTQYF.

The genes are TRBV5-1 and TRBJ2-7; maybe TRBD1 (5 bases). CDR3 length: 16 amino acids. V dropped 1 base and J dropped 5 bases, with 19 bases sitting between them. Per germline, CDR1 SGHRS and CDR2 YFSETQ. DNA for the CDR3: TGCGCCAGCAGCTTGATGGCAGGGTCCCCGCTGGACGAGCAGTACGTC. Amino acids: CASSLMAGSPLDEQYV.

This clone was counted a few times. The V call is TRBV10-3, the J call TRBJ1-5; 10 bases line up with TRBD1. Per the germline V gene, CDR1 is ENHRY and CDR2 is SYGVKD. The length of the CDR3 is 14 residues. The V and J ends lost 4 bases and 4 bases, in that order; junction bases with no gene match: 1. This CDR3 is CAISGQGANQPQHF. The DNA of the CDR3 is TGTGCCATCAGTGGACAGGGGGCTAATCAGCCCCAGCATTTT.